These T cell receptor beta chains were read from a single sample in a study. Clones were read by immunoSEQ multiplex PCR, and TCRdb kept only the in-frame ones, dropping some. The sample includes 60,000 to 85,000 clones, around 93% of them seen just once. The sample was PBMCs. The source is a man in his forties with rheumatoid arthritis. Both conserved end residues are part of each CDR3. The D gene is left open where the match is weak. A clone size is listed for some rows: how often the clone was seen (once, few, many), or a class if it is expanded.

CDR3: CASGEVVGSPLHF
DNA: TGTGCCAGCGGGGAAGTCGTAGGTTCACCCCTCCACTTT
D: NA
V: TRBV25-1
size: NA
length: 13
J: TRBJ1-6

CDR3: CASSLQENTEAFF
DNA: TGCGCCAGCAGCTTACAAGAGAACACTGAAGCTTTCTTT
D: NA
V: TRBV5-1
size: once
length: 13
J: TRBJ1-1

CDR3: CASRRTGGYGYTF
DNA: TGTGCCAGCAGGCGTACAGGGGGCTATGGCTACACCTTC
D: TRBD1
V: TRBV7-2
size: few
length: 13
J: TRBJ1-2

CDR3: CASSLTGTRGYTF
DNA: TGTGCCAGCAGCCTTACAGGGACAAGAGGCTACACCTTC
D: NA
V: TRBV7-9
size: NA
length: 13
J: TRBJ1-2

CDR3: CASRPFPGQAYGYTF
DNA: TGTGCCAGCAGACCTTTCCCGGGACAGGCCTATGGCTACACCTTC
D: TRBD1
V: TRBV7-6
size: NA
length: 15
J: TRBJ1-2

CDR3: CASSRMLGQNTGELFF
DNA: TGTGCCAGCAGCCGGATGCTTGGGCAGAACACCGGGGAGCTGTTTTTT
D: NA
V: TRBV5-6
size: NA
length: 16
J: TRBJ2-2

CDR3: CASSDRQGRYGYTF
DNA: TGTGCCAGCAGTGACAGACAGGGCCGATATGGCTACACCTTC
D: TRBD1
V: TRBV6-1
size: NA
length: 14
J: TRBJ1-2

CDR3: CASAQVLQGNYGYTF
DNA: TGTGCCAGCGCTCAGGTCCTACAGGGGAACTATGGCTACACCTTC
D: TRBD1
V: TRBV28
size: NA
length: 15
J: TRBJ1-2

CDR3: CASSRIGVGSYNEQFF
DNA: TGTGCCAGCAGCAGGATAGGGGTTGGGTCCTACAATGAGCAGTTCTTC
D: NA
V: TRBV11-2
size: NA
length: 16
J: TRBJ2-1

CDR3: CASSDLSAGLNTGELFF
DNA: TGTGCCAGCAGTGACTTGTCAGCGGGGTTAAACACCGGGGAGCTGTTTTTT
D: TRBD2
V: TRBV25-1
size: NA
length: 17
J: TRBJ2-2

CDR3: CASSLPTDTQYF
DNA: TGTGCCAGCAGCTTACCTACAGATACGCAGTATTTT
D: NA
V: TRBV11-2
size: NA
length: 12
J: TRBJ2-3

CDR3: CASSYLLAGGTYEQYF
DNA: TGTGCCAGCAGTTACTTGCTAGCGGGAGGTACCTACGAGCAGTACTTC
D: TRBD2
V: TRBV6-5
size: NA
length: 16
J: TRBJ2-7

CDR3: CASSLRSGTNEKLFF
DNA: TGTGCCAGCAGTTTAAGAAGCGGTACTAATGAAAAACTGTTTTTT
D: NA
V: TRBV28
size: NA
length: 15
J: TRBJ1-4

CDR3: CASSLGTLPGNEQFF
DNA: TGTGCCAGCAGTCTTGGGACTCTTCCGGGGAATGAGCAGTTCTTC
D: NA
V: TRBV27
size: NA
length: 15
J: TRBJ2-1

CDR3: CASSLAYSGISPLHF
DNA: TGTGCCAGCAGCTTAGCCTACAGCGGGATTTCACCCCTCCACTTT
D: NA
V: TRBV13
size: NA
length: 15
J: TRBJ1-6

CDR3: CASRPGQDSYEQYF
DNA: TGTGCCAGTAGACCGGGACAGGATTCCTACGAGCAGTACTTC
D: TRBD1
V: TRBV19
size: NA
length: 14
J: TRBJ2-7

CDR3: CASSGQDRAPAFF
DNA: TGTGCCAGCAGCGGCCAGGACCGGGCCCCAGCTTTCTTT
D: NA
V: TRBV9
size: NA
length: 13
J: TRBJ1-1

CDR3: CASSGRGGGDYYGYTF
DNA: TGTGCCAGTAGTGGCCGTGGAGGGGGCGACTATTATGGCTACACCTTC
D: TRBD1
V: TRBV19
size: NA
length: 16
J: TRBJ1-2

CDR3: CAWSLPVLRMNTEAFF
DNA: TGTGCCTGGAGTCTCCCGGTATTGAGAATGAACACTGAAGCTTTCTTT
D: NA
V: TRBV30
size: NA
length: 16
J: TRBJ1-1

CDR3: CASSPQGSGYGYTF
DNA: TGTGCCAGCTCACCTCAGGGCTCCGGGTATGGCTACACCTTC
D: NA
V: TRBV18
size: NA
length: 14
J: TRBJ1-2

CDR3: CASSSEGESNQPQHF
DNA: TGCGCCAGCAGCTCCGAAGGGGAGAGCAATCAGCCCCAGCATTTT
D: NA
V: TRBV5-1
size: NA
length: 15
J: TRBJ1-5

CDR3: CASSLRGLEAFF
DNA: TGTGCCAGCAGTTTACGGGGGCTTGAAGCTTTCTTT
D: NA
V: TRBV28
size: NA
length: 12
J: TRBJ1-1

CDR3: CASRRTLSTDTQYF
DNA: TGTGCCAGCAGGAGGACACTTAGCACAGATACGCAGTATTTT
D: NA
V: TRBV2
size: NA
length: 14
J: TRBJ2-3

CDR3: CASRWTGGVTGELFF
DNA: TGTGCCAGCAGGTGGACAGGGGGCGTAACCGGGGAGCTGTTTTTT
D: TRBD1
V: TRBV6-5
size: NA
length: 15
J: TRBJ2-2

CDR3: CASSESPLTDTQYF
DNA: TGTGCCAGCAGTGAATCACCCCTCACAGATACGCAGTATTTT
D: NA
V: TRBV25-1
size: NA
length: 14
J: TRBJ2-3

CDR3: CASSSGLAGVNEQYF
DNA: TGTGCCAGCAGCTCGGGACTAGCGGGAGTAAACGAGCAGTACTTC
D: TRBD2
V: TRBV7-3
size: NA
length: 15
J: TRBJ2-7

CDR3: CASRRQGHSPLHF
DNA: TGTGCCAGTAGGCGACAGGGGCATTCACCCCTCCACTTT
D: TRBD1
V: TRBV19
size: NA
length: 13
J: TRBJ1-6

CDR3: CASSYSRPDRSNTEAFF
DNA: TGTGCCAGCAGTTACTCGCGACCCGATAGGTCGAACACTGAAGCTTTCTTT
D: NA
V: TRBV6-2/TRBV6-3
size: NA
length: 17
J: TRBJ1-1

CDR3: CASSFPSEGEGETQYF
DNA: TGTGCCAGCAGCTTCCCGAGCGAGGGGGAGGGAGAGACCCAGTACTTC
D: NA
V: TRBV11-2
size: NA
length: 16
J: TRBJ2-5

CDR3: CASSPPPGEGSYNEQFF
DNA: TGTGCCAGCAGCCCTCCCCCGGGGGAGGGCTCCTACAATGAGCAGTTCTTC
D: TRBD2
V: TRBV9
size: NA
length: 17
J: TRBJ2-1

CDR3: CASSFTYNEQFF
DNA: TGTGCCAGCAGCTTTACATACAATGAGCAGTTCTTC
D: NA
V: TRBV9
size: NA
length: 12
J: TRBJ2-1

CDR3: CASSESGKTFF
DNA: TGTGCCAGCAGTGAATCTGGAAAAACTTTCTTT
D: NA
V: TRBV25-1
size: NA
length: 11
J: TRBJ1-1

CDR3: CASSPGPKNYGYTF
DNA: TGTGCCAGCAGTCCCGGACCGAAAAACTATGGCTACACCTTC
D: NA
V: TRBV28
size: NA
length: 14
J: TRBJ1-2

CDR3: CASSLRTGNHQPQHF
DNA: TGTGCCAGCAGTTTAAGGACAGGGAACCATCAGCCCCAGCATTTT
D: TRBD1
V: TRBV28
size: NA
length: 15
J: TRBJ1-5

CDR3: CASSPGGIEAFF
DNA: TGTGCCAGCAGCCCAGGGGGGATTGAAGCTTTCTTT
D: TRBD1
V: TRBV3-1/TRBV3-2
size: NA
length: 12
J: TRBJ1-1

CDR3: CATSSETGVDNEKLFF
DNA: TGTGCCACCAGCAGTGAAACAGGGGTTGATAATGAAAAACTGTTTTTT
D: TRBD1
V: TRBV15
size: NA
length: 16
J: TRBJ1-4

CDR3: CASSVVASTDTQYF
DNA: TGTGCCAGCAGCGTAGTAGCGTCAACAGATACGCAGTATTTT
D: NA
V: TRBV9
size: NA
length: 14
J: TRBJ2-3

CDR3: CASSWRRTSGRETQYF
DNA: TGTGCCAGCAGCTGGAGACGGACTAGCGGGAGGGAGACCCAGTACTTC
D: TRBD2
V: TRBV5-6
size: NA
length: 16
J: TRBJ2-5

CDR3: CASSMGPSGTEAFF
DNA: TGCGCCAGCAGCATGGGGCCCTCGGGGACTGAAGCTTTCTTT
D: NA
V: TRBV5-1
size: NA
length: 14
J: TRBJ1-1

CDR3: CASSYRQGNYGYTF
DNA: TGTGCCAGCAGTTACAGACAGGGGAACTATGGCTACACCTTC
D: TRBD1
V: TRBV6-2/TRBV6-3
size: NA
length: 14
J: TRBJ1-2

CDR3: CASSLGRIEGRNTEAFF
DNA: TGCGCCAGCAGCTTGGGACGGATTGAGGGCAGAAACACTGAAGCTTTCTTT
D: NA
V: TRBV5-1
size: NA
length: 17
J: TRBJ1-1

CDR3: CATSRGTQYF
DNA: TGTGCCACCTCCAGGGGGACCCAGTACTTC
D: NA
V: TRBV27
size: NA
length: 10
J: TRBJ2-5

CDR3: CASSPTGDTQYF
DNA: TGTGCCAGCTCCCCAACAGGGGATACGCAGTATTTT
D: NA
V: TRBV18
size: NA
length: 12
J: TRBJ2-3

CDR3: CASRTGGTNYNEQFF
DNA: TGTGCCAGCAGGACTGGCGGTACGAACTACAATGAGCAGTTCTTC
D: NA
V: TRBV28
size: NA
length: 15
J: TRBJ2-1

CDR3: CASSPGGNEQFF
DNA: TGTGCCAGCAGCCCAGGAGGGAATGAGCAGTTCTTC
D: NA
V: TRBV7-9
size: NA
length: 12
J: TRBJ2-1